This T cell receptor beta chain came from a study of blood T cells in healthy people across ages. Study conclusions and caveats: Higher diversity, along with more naive CD4+ cells, distinguished long-lived donors from aged donors. A roughly linear age-dependent decrease characterized TCR beta diversity per million T cells.

The V gene's germline CDR1 is DFQATT and CDR2 SNEGSKA (reference sequence). The V gene end was trimmed by 5 bases and the J gene end by 8 bases; junction bases not matched to a gene: 11. CDR3 size: 14 residues. About this clonotype: The antigen is unknown.

Combining a sample-barcoded 5' primer with a J-beta primer mix, a second PCR ran for 7 to 11 cycles. A tag from a template-switch adaptor with 12 random nucleotides marked each cDNA molecule. TCRdb ran MiXCR on the 5' RACE reads and lists one entry per CDR3 protein. The sample includes some 710,000 distinct CDR3 sequences, over 20% of them seen just once. The individuals who served as donors were healthy Caucasians living in Russia, aged about 6 to 95. Sequencing used blood. The receptor was derived from a man between 65 and 80 years old in good health. This chain uses TRBV20-1 with TRBJ1-2; 10 bases align to TRBD1. In DNA form, the CDR3 reads TGCAGTGCTCGCGTGGGGACAGGGGTCGAGGGCTACACCTTC. Translation gives CSARVGTGVEGYTF.